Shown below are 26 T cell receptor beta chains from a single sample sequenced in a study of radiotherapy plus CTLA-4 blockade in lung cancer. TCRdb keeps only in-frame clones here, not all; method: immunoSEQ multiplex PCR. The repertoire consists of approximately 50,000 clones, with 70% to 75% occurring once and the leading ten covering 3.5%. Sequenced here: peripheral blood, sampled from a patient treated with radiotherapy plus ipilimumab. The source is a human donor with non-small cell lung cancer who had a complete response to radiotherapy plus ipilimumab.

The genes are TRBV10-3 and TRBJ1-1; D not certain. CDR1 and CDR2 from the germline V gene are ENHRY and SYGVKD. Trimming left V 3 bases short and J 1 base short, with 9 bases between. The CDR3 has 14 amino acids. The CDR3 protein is CAISERDKNTEAFF. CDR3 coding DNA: TGTGCCATCAGTGAACGAGACAAGAACACTGAAGCTTTCTTT.

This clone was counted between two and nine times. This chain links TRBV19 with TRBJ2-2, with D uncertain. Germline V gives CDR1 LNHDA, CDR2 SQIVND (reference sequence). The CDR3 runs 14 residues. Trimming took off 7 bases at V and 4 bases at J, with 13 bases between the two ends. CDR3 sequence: CASMVKSSTGELFF. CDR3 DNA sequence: TGTGCCAGTATGGTAAAGTCGAGCACCGGGGAGCTGTTTTTT.

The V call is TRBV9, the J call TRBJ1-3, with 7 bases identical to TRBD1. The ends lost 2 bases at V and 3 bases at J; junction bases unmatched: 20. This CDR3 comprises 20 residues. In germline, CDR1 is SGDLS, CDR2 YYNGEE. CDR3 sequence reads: CASSVGVRQGPLGRGNTIYF. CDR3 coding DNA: TGTGCCAGCAGCGTCGGAGTGAGACAGGGCCCGCTCGGCCGTGGAAACACCATATATTTT.

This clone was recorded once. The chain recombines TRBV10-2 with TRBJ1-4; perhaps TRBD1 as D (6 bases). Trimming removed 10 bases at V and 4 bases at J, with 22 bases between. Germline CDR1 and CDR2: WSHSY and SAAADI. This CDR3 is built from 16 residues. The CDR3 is CATTSGTTFNNEKLFF. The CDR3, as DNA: TGCGCCACCACTTCCGGGACAACCTTTAATAATGAAAAACTGTTTTTT.

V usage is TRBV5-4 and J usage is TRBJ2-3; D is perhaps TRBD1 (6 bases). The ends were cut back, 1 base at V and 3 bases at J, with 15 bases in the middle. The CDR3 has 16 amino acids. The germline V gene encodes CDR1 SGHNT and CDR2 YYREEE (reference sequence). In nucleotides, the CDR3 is TGTGCCAGCAGCTTGAAAGGGGGTGGGTATACAGATACGCAGTATTTT. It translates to CASSLKGGGYTDTQYF.

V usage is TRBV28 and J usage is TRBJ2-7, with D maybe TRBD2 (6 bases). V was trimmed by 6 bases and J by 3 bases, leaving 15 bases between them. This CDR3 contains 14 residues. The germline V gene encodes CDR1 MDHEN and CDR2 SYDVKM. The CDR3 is CASRTLARSYEQYF. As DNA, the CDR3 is TGTGCCAGCAGAACACTAGCACGGAGCTACGAGCAGTACTTC.

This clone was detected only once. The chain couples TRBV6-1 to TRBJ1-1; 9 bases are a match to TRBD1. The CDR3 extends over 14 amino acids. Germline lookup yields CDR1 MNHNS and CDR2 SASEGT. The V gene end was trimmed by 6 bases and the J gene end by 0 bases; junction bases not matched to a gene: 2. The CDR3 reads CASRDRGMNTEAFF. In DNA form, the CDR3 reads TGTGCCAGCAGGGACAGGGGCATGAACACTGAAGCTTTCTTT.

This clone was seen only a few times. The CDR3 reads CASSWGPGDTEAFF. CDR3 sequence (DNA): TGCGCCAGCAGTTGGGGCCCGGGGGATACTGAAGCTTTCTTT. The rearrangement joins TRBV4-1 to TRBJ1-1; D possibly corresponds to TRBD1 (5 bases). The CDR3 runs to 14 residues. V gave up 6 bases and J gave up 5 bases, with 16 bases separating them. Per the germline V gene, CDR1 is MGHRA and CDR2 is YSYEKL.

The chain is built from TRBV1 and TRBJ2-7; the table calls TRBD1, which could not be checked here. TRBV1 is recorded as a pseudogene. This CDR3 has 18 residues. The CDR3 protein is CTSTATDGDRSTSYEQYF. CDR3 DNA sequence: TGCACCAGCACCGCGACCGATGGGGACAGATCGACCTCCTACGAGCAGTACTTC.

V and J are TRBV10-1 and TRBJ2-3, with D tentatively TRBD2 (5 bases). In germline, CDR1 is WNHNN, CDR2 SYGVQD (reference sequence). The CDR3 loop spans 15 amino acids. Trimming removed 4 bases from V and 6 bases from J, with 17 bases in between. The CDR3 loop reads CASSVSTRDLDTQYF. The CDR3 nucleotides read TGCGCCAGCAGTGTGTCAACTAGAGACCTTGATACGCAGTATTTT.

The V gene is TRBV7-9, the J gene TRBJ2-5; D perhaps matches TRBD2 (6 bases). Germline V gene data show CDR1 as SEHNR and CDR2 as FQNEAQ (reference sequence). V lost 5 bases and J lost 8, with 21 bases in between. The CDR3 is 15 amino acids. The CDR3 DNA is TGTGCCAGCAGCCCCCCATTAGGAGGAGGGAGAACCCAGTACTTC. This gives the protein CASSPPLGGGRTQYF. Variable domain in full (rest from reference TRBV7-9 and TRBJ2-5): DTGVSQNPRHKITKRGQNVTFRCDPISEHNRLYWYRQTLGQGPEFLTYFQNEAQLEKSRLLSDRFSAERPKGSFSTLEIQRTEQGDSAMYLCASSPPLGGGRTQYFGPGTRLLVL.

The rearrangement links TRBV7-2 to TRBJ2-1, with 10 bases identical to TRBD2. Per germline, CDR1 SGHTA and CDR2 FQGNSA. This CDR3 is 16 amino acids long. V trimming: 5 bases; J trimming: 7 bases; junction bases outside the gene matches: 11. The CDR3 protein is CASSPQGLAQKNEQFF. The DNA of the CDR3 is TGTGCCAGCAGCCCCCAGGGACTAGCGCAGAAAAATGAGCAGTTCTTC.

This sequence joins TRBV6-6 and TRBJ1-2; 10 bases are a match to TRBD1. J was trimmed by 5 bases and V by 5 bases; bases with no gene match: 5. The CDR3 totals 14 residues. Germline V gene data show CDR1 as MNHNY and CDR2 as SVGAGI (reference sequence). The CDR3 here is CASSPRTGGYGYTF. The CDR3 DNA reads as TGTGCCAGCAGTCCAAGGACAGGGGGTTATGGCTACACCTTC.

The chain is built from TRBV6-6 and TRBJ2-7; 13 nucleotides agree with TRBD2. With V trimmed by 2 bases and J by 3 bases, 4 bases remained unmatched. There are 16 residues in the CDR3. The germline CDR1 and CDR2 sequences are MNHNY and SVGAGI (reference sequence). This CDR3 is CASSYETSGRNYEQYF. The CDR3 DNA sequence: TGTGCCAGCAGTTACGAGACTAGCGGGAGGAACTACGAGCAGTACTTC.

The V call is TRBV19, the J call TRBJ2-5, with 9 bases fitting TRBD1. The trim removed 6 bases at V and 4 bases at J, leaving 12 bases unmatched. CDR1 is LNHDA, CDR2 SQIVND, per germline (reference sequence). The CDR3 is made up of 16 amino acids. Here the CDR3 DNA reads TGTGCCAGTAGACCCCAGGGGACAGGGTCGTCAGAGACCCAGTACTTC. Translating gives CASRPQGTGSSETQYF.

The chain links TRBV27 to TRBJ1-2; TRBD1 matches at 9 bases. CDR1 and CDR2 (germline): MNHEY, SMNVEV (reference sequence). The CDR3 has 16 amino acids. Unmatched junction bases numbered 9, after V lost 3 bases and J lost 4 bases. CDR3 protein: CASSLGQGEGIYGYTF. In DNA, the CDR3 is TGTGCCAGCAGTTTGGGACAGGGCGAGGGGATCTATGGCTACACCTTC.

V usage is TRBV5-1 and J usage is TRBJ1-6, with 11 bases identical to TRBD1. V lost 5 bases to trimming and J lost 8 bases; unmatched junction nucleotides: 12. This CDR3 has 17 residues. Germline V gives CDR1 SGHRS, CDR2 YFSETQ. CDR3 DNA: TGCGCCAGCAGAGCGGGACAGGGGGGTATTAGGGATTCACCCCTCCACTTT. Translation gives CASRAGQGGIRDSPLHF.

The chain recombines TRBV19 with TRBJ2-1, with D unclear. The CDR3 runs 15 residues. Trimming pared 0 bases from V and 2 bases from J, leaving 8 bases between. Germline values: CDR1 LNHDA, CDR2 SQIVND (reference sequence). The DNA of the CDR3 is TGTGCCAGTAGTATAGATGGGCTTGCCTACAATGAGCAGTTCTTC. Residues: CASSIDGLAYNEQFF.

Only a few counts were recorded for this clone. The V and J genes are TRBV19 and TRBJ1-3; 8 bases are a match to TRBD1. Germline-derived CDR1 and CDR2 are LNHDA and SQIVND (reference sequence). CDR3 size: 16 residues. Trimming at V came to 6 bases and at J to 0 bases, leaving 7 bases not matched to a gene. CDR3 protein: CASRHGDRTSGNTIYF. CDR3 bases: TGTGCCAGTAGGCATGGGGACAGGACCTCTGGAAACACCATATATTTT.

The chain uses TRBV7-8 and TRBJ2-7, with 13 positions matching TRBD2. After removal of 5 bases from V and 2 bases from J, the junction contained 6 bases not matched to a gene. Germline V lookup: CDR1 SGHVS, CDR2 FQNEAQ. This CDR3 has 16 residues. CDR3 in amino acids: CASSGSGLAGAYEQYF. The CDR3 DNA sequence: TGTGCCAGCAGCGGGTCCGGACTAGCGGGAGCCTACGAGCAGTACTTC.

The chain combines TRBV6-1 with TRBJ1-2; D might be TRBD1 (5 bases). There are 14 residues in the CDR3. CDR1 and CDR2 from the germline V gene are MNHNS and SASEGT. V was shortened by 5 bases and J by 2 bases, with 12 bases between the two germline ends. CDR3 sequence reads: CASSPQAGNYGYTF. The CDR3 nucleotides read TGTGCCAGCAGTCCCCAGGCAGGGAACTATGGCTACACCTTC.

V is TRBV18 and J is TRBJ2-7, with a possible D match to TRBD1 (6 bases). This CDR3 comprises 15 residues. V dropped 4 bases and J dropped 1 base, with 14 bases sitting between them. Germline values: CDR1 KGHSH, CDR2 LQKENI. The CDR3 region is CASSRTDRRSYEQYF. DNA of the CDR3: TGTGCCAGCTCACGAACGGACAGAAGATCCTACGAGCAGTACTTC.

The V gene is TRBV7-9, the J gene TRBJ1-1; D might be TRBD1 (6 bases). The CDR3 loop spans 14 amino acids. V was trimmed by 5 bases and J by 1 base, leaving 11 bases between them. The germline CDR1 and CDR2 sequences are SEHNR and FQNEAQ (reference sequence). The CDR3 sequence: CASSRTGWNTEAFF. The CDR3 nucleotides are TGTGCCAGCAGCAGAACAGGGTGGAACACTGAAGCTTTCTTT.

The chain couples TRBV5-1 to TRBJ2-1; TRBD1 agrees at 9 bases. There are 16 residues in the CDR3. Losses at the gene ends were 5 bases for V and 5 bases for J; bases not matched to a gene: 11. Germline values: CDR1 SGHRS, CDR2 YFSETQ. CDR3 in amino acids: CASRNPGGQGHNEQFF. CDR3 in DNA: TGCGCCAGCAGAAACCCGGGCGGACAGGGGCACAATGAGCAGTTCTTC.

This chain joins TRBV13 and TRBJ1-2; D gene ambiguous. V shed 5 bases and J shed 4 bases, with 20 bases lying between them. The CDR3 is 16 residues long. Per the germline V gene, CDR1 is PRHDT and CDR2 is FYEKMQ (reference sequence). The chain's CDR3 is CASSRSSDFIIYGYTF. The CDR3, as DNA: TGTGCCAGCAGCCGAAGTTCGGACTTTATCATCTATGGCTACACCTTC.

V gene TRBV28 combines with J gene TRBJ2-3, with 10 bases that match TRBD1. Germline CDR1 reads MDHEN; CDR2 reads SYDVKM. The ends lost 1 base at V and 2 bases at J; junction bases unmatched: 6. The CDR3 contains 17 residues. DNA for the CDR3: TGTGCCAGCAGTTTATTCGGACAGGGGGTTAACACAGATACGCAGTATTTT. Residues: CASSLFGQGVNTDTQYF.